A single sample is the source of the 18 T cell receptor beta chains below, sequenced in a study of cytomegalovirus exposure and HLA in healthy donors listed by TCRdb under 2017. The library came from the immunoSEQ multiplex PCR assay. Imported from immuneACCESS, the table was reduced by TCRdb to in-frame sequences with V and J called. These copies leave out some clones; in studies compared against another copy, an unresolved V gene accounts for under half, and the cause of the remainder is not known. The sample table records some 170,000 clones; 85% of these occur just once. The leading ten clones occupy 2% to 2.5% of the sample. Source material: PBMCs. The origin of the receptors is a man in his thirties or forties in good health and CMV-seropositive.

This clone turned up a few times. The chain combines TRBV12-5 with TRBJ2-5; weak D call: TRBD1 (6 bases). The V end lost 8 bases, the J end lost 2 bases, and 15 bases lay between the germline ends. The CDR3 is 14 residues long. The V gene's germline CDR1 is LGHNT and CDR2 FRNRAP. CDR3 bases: TGTGCTAGTTCTGAGGGGGAGAAGCAAGAGACCCAGTACTTC. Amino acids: CASSEGEKQETQYF.

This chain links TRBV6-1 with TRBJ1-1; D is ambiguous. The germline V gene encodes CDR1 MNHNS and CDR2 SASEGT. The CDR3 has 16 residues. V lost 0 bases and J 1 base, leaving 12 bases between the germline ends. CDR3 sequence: CASSEAPVGENTEAFF. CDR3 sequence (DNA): TGTGCCAGCAGTGAAGCGCCTGTTGGAGAGAACACTGAAGCTTTCTTT.

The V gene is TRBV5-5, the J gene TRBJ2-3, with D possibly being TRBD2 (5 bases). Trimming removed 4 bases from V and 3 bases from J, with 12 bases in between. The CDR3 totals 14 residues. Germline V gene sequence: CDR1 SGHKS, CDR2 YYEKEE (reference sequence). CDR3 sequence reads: CASSRNERTDTQYF. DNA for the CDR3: TGTGCCAGCAGCCGGAACGAGCGGACAGATACGCAGTATTTT.

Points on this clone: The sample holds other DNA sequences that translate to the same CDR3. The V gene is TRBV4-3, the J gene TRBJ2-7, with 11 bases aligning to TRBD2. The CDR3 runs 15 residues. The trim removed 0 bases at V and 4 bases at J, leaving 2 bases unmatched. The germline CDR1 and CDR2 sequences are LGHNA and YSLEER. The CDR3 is CASSQDLAGGYEQYF. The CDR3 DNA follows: TGCGCCAGCAGCCAAGACCTAGCGGGGGGTTACGAGCAGTACTTC.

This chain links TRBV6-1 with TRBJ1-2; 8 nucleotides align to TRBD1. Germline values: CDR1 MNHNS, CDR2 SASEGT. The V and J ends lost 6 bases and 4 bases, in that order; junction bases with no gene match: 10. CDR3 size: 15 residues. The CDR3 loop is CASSLGQGKGYGYTF. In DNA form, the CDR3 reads TGTGCCAGCAGCCTCGGACAGGGTAAGGGCTATGGCTACACCTTC.

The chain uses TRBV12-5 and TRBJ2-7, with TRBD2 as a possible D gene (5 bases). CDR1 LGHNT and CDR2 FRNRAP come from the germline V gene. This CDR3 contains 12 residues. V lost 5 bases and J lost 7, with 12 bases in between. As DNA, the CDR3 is TGTGCTAGTGGTCCCAAGGGAGATGAGCAGTACTTC. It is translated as CASGPKGDEQYF.

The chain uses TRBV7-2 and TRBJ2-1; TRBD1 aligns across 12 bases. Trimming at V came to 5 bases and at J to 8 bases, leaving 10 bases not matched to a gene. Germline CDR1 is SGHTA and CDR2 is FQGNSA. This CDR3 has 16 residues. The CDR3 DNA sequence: TGTGCCAGCAGCCCCTACGCCGGGACAGGGGGCGATGAGCAGTTCTTC. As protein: CASSPYAGTGGDEQFF.

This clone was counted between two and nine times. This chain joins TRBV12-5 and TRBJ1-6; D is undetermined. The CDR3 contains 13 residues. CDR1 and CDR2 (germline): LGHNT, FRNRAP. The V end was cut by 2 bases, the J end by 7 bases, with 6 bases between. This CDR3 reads CASGLHQNSPLHF. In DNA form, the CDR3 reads TGTGCTAGTGGTTTGCATCAGAATTCACCCCTCCACTTT.

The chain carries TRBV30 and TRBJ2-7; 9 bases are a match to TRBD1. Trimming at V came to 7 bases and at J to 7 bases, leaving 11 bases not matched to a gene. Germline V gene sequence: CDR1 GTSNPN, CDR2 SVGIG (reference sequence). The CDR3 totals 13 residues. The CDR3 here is CASYRGLLGEQYF. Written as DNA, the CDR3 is TGTGCCTCATACAGGGGGCTGTTGGGTGAGCAGTACTTC. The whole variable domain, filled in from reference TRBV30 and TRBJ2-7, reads SQTIHQWPATLVQPVGSPLSLECTVEGTSNPNLYWYRQAAGRGLQLLFYSVGIGQISSEVPQNLSASRPQDRQFILSSKKLLLSDSGFYLCASYRGLLGEQYFGPGTRLTVT.

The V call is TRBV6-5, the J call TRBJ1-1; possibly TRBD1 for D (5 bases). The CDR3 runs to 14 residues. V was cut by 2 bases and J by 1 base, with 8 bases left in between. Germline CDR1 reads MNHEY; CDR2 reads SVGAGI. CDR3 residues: CASSYGRGNTEAFF. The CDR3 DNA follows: TGTGCCAGCAGTTACGGGAGGGGGAACACTGAAGCTTTCTTT.

The CDR3 sequence is CASSLSTWGVYEQYF. In DNA form, the CDR3 reads TGTGCCAGCAGCTTATCAACGTGGGGCGTATACGAGCAGTACTTC. The chain is built from TRBV11-2 and TRBJ2-7, with a tentative D call TRBD1 (5 bases). The V gene's germline CDR1 is SGHAT and CDR2 FQNNGV. The CDR3 spans 15 residues. The V and J ends lost 2 bases and 4 bases respectively, with 15 bases between them.

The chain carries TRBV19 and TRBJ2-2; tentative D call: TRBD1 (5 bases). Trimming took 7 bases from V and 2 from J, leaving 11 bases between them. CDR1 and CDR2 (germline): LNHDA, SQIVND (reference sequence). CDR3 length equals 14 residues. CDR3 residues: CASKAGYNTGELFF. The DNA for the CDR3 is TGTGCCAGTAAAGCAGGGTACAACACCGGGGAGCTGTTTTTT.

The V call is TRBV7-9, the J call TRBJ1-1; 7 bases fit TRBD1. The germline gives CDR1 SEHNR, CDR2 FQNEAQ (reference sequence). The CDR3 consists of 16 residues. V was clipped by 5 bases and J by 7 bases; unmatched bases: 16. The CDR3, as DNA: TGTGCCAGCAGCCAGGTCGTGGCGGACAGGCTCAATGAAGCTTTCTTT. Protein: CASSQVVADRLNEAFF.

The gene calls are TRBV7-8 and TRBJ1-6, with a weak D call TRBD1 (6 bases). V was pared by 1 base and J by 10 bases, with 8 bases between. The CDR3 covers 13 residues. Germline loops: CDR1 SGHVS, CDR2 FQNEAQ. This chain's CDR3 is CASSLEGESPLHF. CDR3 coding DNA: TGTGCCAGCAGCTTAGAGGGGGAATCACCCCTCCACTTT.

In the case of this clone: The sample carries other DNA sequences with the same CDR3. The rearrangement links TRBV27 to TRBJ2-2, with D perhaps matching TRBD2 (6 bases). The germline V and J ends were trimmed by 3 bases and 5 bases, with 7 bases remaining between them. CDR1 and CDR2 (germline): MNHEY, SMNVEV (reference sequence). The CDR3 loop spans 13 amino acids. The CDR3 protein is CASSFGGTGELFF. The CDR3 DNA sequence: TGTGCCAGCAGTTTTGGGGGGACCGGGGAGCTGTTTTTT.

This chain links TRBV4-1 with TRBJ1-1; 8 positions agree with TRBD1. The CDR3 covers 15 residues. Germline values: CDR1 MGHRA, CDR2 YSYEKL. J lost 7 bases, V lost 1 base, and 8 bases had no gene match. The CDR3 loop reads CASSQGPQGAGEAFF. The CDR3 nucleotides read TGCGCCAGCAGCCAAGGCCCTCAGGGGGCGGGTGAAGCTTTCTTT.

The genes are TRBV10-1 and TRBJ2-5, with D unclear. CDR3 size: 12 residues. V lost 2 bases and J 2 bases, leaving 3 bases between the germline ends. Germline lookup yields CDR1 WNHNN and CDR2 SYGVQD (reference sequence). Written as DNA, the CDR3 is TGCGCCAGCAGTGAGACACAAGAGACCCAGTACTTC. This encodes CASSETQETQYF.

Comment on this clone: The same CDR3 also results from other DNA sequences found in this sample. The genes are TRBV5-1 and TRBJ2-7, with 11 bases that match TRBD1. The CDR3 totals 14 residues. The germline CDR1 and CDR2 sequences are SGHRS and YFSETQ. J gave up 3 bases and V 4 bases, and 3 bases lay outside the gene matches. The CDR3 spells CASSPGTGGYEQYF. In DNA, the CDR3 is TGCGCCAGCAGCCCCGGGACAGGGGGCTACGAGCAGTACTTC.